The T cell receptor (beta chain) described here comes from a study of shared clonotypes between healthy human individuals. Whole-study results and caveats: Sample collection involved blood only; tissue repertoires are likely different.

Details on this clone: The antigen is undetermined.

The V and J ends lost 4 bases and 4 bases respectively, with 10 bases between them. Germline-derived CDR1 and CDR2 are MNHEY and SVGAGI. This CDR3 contains 14 residues. Sequenced by immunoSEQ multiplex PCR; TCRdb stores in-frame clones only, minus some. The data show a few hundred thousand clones, 70% to 85% seen once. Nashville, Tennessee was home to all donors, who were Caucasian adults. This clonotype originated in a woman aged 40 to 50 in good health. Some clones in this sample may be carry-over from other donors' samples. The chain uses TRBV6-5 and TRBJ2-2; D perhaps matches TRBD2 (6 bases). Sequenced sample: PBMCs. The CDR3 DNA follows: TGTGCCAGCAGTTCGGGACTCTCCACCGGGGAGCTGTTTTTT. This encodes CASSSGLSTGELFF.